One and the same sample provided the 21 T cell receptor beta chains below, sequenced in a study of technical replicates of blood from a few donors. Here immunoSEQ multiplex PCR was the method, and the copy in TCRdb shows in-frame clones only, minus some. The data contain tens of thousands of clones, under 95% of them singletons. Sequenced input: T cells isolated from PBMCs. These receptors were taken from a human donor in good health.

This sequence joins TRBV2 and TRBJ2-2, with 7 nucleotides matching TRBD2. The CDR3 covers 14 residues. Germline CDR1 and CDR2: SNHLY and FYNNEI. J gave up 3 bases and V 7 bases, and 5 bases lay outside the gene matches. DNA for the CDR3: TGTGCCAGCAAAGGACTAGGGTACACCGGGGAGCTGTTTTTT. It yields the protein CASKGLGYTGELFF.

This sequence joins TRBV27 and TRBJ1-1, with unresolved D. The CDR3 contains 14 residues. CDR1 is MNHEY and CDR2 is SMNVEV in the germline V gene (reference sequence). V lost 2 bases to trimming and J lost 1 base, with 8 bases between them. The CDR3 loop is CASSLRGGNTEAFF. DNA for the CDR3: TGTGCCAGCAGTTTACGGGGTGGGAACACTGAAGCTTTCTTT.

This clone was counted only a few times. The chain combines TRBV6-4 with TRBJ2-1; 11 nucleotides align to TRBD2. With 4 bases clipped from V and 6 bases from J, the junction kept 5 bases outside the gene matches. Germline assignment: CDR1 MRHNA and CDR2 SNTAGT. CDR3 length: 15 amino acids. The CDR3 reads CASSVLAGEGNEQFF. The CDR3 bases are TGTGCCAGCAGTGTACTAGCGGGAGAGGGCAATGAGCAGTTCTTC.

V is TRBV5-1 and J is TRBJ2-1, with TRBD2 matching 10 bases. Trimming took 3 bases from V and 9 from J; bases not matched to a gene: 3. From germline, CDR1 is SGHRS and CDR2 YFSETQ. This CDR3 region has 13 residues. CDR3 sequence (DNA): TGCGCCAGCAGCTCAAGCGGGAGGGGTGAGCAGTTCTTC. The encoded protein is CASSSSGRGEQFF.

The V gene is TRBV5-6, the J gene TRBJ1-2; 7 bases align to TRBD1. The CDR3 sequence is 12 residues long. Germline assignment: CDR1 SGHDT and CDR2 YYEEEE. The trim removed 7 bases at V and 2 bases at J, leaving 2 bases unmatched. CDR3 sequence: CASGTVNYGYTF. The CDR3 coding sequence is TGTGCCAGCGGGACAGTAAACTATGGCTACACCTTC.

The J gene is TRBJ1-1, the V gene TRBV6-5; 9 bases agree with TRBD1. V shed 2 bases and J 2 bases; nucleotides not matched to a gene: 6. Per the germline V gene, CDR1 is MNHEY and CDR2 is SVGAGI. CDR3 size: 16 residues. CDR3 amino acids: CASSYDGQGLNTEAFF. In DNA, the CDR3 is TGTGCCAGCAGTTACGACGGACAGGGGCTCAACACTGAAGCTTTCTTT.

The chain couples TRBV5-1 to TRBJ2-5; possible D gene TRBD2, 5 bases. Germline CDR1 and CDR2: SGHRS and YFSETQ. The CDR3 loop spans 14 amino acids. Trimming shortened V by 3 bases and J by 4 bases, and 13 bases separated the two germline ends. The CDR3 coding sequence is TGCGCCAGCAGCTCCGGCAGAGGGCGAGAGACCCAGTACTTC. Protein product: CASSSGRGRETQYF.

This rearrangement joins TRBV10-3 to TRBJ2-7; possible D gene TRBD1, 6 bases. Germline loops: CDR1 ENHRY, CDR2 SYGVKD. V lost 3 bases to trimming and J lost 3 bases, with 9 bases between them. The CDR3 length is 13 residues. CDR3 region: CAISETGNYEQYF. The CDR3 bases are TGTGCCATCAGTGAAACAGGGAACTACGAGCAGTACTTC.

This clone appeared a single time. The gene calls are TRBV27 and TRBJ1-5, with 9 bases matching TRBD1. Germline V gene data show CDR1 as MNHEY and CDR2 as SMNVEV (reference sequence). The CDR3 consists of 15 residues. Trimming cost V 4 bases and J 2 bases; bases outside gene matches: 3. CDR3 DNA sequence: TGTGCCAGCAGTTCGGGACAGGGAGGCAATCAGCCCCAGCATTTT. This sequence encodes CASSSGQGGNQPQHF.

The chain combines TRBV20-1 with TRBJ2-5; 9 bases are a match to TRBD2. V dropped 6 bases and J dropped 9; count of bases not matched to a gene: 5. The CDR3 covers 11 residues. Germline V lookup: CDR1 DFQATT, CDR2 SNEGSKA (reference sequence). The CDR3 spells CSASEREAQYF. The CDR3 nucleotides read TGCAGTGCCAGTGAGCGGGAGGCCCAGTACTTC.

The V and J genes are TRBV29-1 and TRBJ1-1, with 7 bases identical to TRBD1. Germline lookup yields CDR1 SQVTM and CDR2 ANQGSEA. Trimming cost V 6 bases and J 1 base; bases outside gene matches: 5. The CDR3 loop spans 13 amino acids. The CDR3 sequence is CSVRQGTNTEAFF. In DNA form, the CDR3 reads TGCAGCGTCCGACAGGGAACGAACACTGAAGCTTTCTTT.

This clone is a singleton in its sample. Different DNA sequences within this sample yield the same CDR3. The chain recombines TRBV4-2 with TRBJ1-4; 9 bases fit TRBD1. Trimming removed 3 bases from V and 4 bases from J; junction bases left unmatched: 0. Germline loops: CDR1 LGHNA, CDR2 YNFKEQ. The CDR3 runs 14 residues. CDR3 residues: CASSQGQGNEKLFF. The CDR3 DNA reads TGTGCCAGCAGCCAGGGACAGGGTAATGAAAAACTGTTTTTT.

This clone was recorded only once. The chain couples TRBV11-2 to TRBJ2-5; no clear D. This CDR3 contains 15 residues. CDR1 is SGHAT, CDR2 FQNNGV, per germline. Trimming removed 5 bases at V and 1 base at J, with 14 bases between. The CDR3 nucleotides are TGTGCCAGCAGCAGGCCCCTAGACTTCCAAGAGACCCAGTACTTC. Its protein product is CASSRPLDFQETQYF.

This clone was detected only once. CDR3: CASTDTMSEQYF. CDR3 DNA: TGTGCCAGCACGGACACAATGTCCGAGCAGTACTTC. The V and J genes are TRBV2 and TRBJ2-7; tentatively, D is TRBD1 (5 bases). The CDR3 consists of 12 residues. Trimming pared 7 bases from V and 6 bases from J, leaving 13 bases between. CDR1 SNHLY and CDR2 FYNNEI come from the germline V gene.

The CDR3 loop reads CASSRIQGGRYNEQFF. CDR3 DNA sequence: TGTGCCAGCAGCCGAATACAGGGGGGCCGCTACAATGAGCAGTTCTTC. The rearrangement joins TRBV5-4 to TRBJ2-1, with 8 bases fitting TRBD1. The V segment lost 4 bases and the J segment 3 bases; nucleotides outside the gene matches: 9. Germline CDR1 is SGHNT and CDR2 is YYREEE (reference sequence). The CDR3 is made up of 16 amino acids.

This chain joins TRBV4-2 and TRBJ1-2; 8 bases align to TRBD1. Germline V CDR1 and CDR2: LGHNA, YNFKEQ. Trimming removed 0 bases from V and 1 base from J; junction bases left unmatched: 7. The CDR3 loop spans 17 amino acids. CDR3 residues: CASSQDRPGGINYGYTF. CDR3 DNA: TGTGCCAGCAGCCAAGATAGGCCAGGGGGCATTAACTATGGCTACACCTTC.

This chain links TRBV28 with TRBJ1-3; D ambiguous. Trimming left V 5 bases short and J 0 bases short, with 11 bases between. The CDR3 is 15 amino acids. CDR1 is MDHEN, CDR2 SYDVKM, per germline. The CDR3 DNA is TGTGCCAGCAGTATCAGCGGGTTCTCTGGAAACACCATATATTTT. Translation gives CASSISGFSGNTIYF.

The J gene is TRBJ2-5, the V gene TRBV10-3; 7 bases fit TRBD2. The CDR3 has 15 residues. V was clipped by 3 bases and J by 5 bases; unmatched bases: 9. CDR1 and CDR2 (germline): ENHRY, SYGVKD. The CDR3 reads CAISDFPGGGETQYF. The DNA of the CDR3 is TGTGCCATCAGTGATTTCCCGGGAGGAGGGGAGACCCAGTACTTC.

This chain uses TRBV28 with TRBJ2-5, with 7 positions matching TRBD1. The length of the CDR3 is 14 residues. Losses at the gene ends were 6 bases for V and 3 bases for J; bases not matched to a gene: 7. Germline V gives CDR1 MDHEN, CDR2 SYDVKM. Here the CDR3 reads CASRLGTAEETQYF. The CDR3, as DNA: TGTGCCAGCAGGTTAGGGACAGCCGAAGAGACCCAGTACTTC.

CDR3 protein: CASSDSPGTEAFF. Here the CDR3 DNA reads TGTGCCAGCAGTGACTCCCCAGGGACTGAAGCTTTCTTT. This chain uses TRBV6-4 with TRBJ1-1, with a possible D match to TRBD1 (5 bases). The CDR3 has 13 residues. The germline V gene has CDR1 MRHNA and CDR2 SNTAGT. V lost 0 bases and J 5 bases, leaving 7 bases between the germline ends.

The chain is built from TRBV9 and TRBJ1-3, with D unclear. Trimming took 3 bases from V and 3 from J, leaving 16 bases between them. Germline CDR1 and CDR2: SGDLS and YYNGEE. CDR3 length equals 16 residues. The chain's CDR3 is CASSEGGSNIGNTIYF. The CDR3 DNA reads as TGTGCCAGCAGCGAAGGAGGGTCTAATATTGGAAACACCATATATTTT.